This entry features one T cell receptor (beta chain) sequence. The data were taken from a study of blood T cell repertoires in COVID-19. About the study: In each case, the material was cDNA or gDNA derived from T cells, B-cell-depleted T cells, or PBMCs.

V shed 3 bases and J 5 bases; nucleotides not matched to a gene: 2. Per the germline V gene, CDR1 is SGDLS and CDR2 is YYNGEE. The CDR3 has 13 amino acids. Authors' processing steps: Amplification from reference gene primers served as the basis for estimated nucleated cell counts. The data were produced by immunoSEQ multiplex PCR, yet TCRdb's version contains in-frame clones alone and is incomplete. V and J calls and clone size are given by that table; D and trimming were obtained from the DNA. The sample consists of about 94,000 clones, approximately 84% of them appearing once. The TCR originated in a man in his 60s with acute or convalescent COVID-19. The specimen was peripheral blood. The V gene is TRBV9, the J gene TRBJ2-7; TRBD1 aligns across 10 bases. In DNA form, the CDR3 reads TGTGCCAGCAGCGGAGGGACAGGGGACGAGCAGTACTTC. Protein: CASSGGTGDEQYF.